This TCR beta chain emerged from a study of blood T cell repertoires in COVID-19. This CDR3 comprises 18 residues. V was shortened by 3 bases and J by 0 bases, with 19 bases between the two germline ends. Germline CDR1 and CDR2: SGDLS and YYNGEE. The assay was immunoSEQ multiplex PCR, and TCRdb's table has in-frame clones only and misses some. The repertoire holds 390,000 or so clones, 75% to 90% seen once, with 5.1% in the top ten. This receptor was identified in a woman in her forties or fifties who had recovered from COVID-19. V and J are TRBV9 and TRBJ1-3, with D tentatively TRBD1 (6 bases). Source material: PBMCs or T cells enriched from blood (not recorded which). CDR3 coding DNA: TGTGCCAGCAGCGCTGGGGCAGGGGCTACCCCCTCTGGAAACACCATATATTTT. Translating gives CASSAGAGATPSGNTIYF.